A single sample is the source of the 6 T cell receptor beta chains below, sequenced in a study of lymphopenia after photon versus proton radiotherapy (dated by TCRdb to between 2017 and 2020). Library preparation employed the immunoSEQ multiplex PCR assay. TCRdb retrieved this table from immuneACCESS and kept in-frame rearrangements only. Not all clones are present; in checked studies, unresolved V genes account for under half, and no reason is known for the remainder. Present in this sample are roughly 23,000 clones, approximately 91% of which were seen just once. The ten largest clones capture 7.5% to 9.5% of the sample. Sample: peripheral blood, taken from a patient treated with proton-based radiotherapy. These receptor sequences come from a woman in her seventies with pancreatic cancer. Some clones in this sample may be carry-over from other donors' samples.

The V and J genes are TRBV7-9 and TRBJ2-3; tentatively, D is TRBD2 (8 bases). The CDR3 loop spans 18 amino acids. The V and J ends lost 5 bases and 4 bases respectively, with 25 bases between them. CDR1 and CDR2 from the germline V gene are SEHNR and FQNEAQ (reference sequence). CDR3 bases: TGTGCCAGCAGCCCTCGACAGGGCTACGAGCGGGAGCCAGATACGCAGTATTTT. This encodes CASSPRQGYEREPDTQYF.

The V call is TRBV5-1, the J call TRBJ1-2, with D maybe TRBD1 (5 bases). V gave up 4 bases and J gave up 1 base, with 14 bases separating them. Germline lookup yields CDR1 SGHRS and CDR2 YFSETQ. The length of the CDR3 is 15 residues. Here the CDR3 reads CASSPRDAFNYGYTF. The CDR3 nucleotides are TGCGCCAGCAGCCCCCGGGACGCTTTTAACTATGGCTACACCTTC.

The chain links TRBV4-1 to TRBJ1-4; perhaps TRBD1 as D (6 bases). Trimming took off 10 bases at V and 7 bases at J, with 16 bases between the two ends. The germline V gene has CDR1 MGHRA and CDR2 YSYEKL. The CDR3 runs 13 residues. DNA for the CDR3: TGCGCCACCTCAAGGGGGGCGGGTGAAAAACTGTTTTTT. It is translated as CATSRGAGEKLFF.

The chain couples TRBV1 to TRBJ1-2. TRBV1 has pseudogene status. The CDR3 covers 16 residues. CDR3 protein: CTSSQDLHNADYGYTF. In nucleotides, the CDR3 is TGCACCAGCAGCCAAGACCTTCACAATGCGGACTATGGCTACACCTTC.

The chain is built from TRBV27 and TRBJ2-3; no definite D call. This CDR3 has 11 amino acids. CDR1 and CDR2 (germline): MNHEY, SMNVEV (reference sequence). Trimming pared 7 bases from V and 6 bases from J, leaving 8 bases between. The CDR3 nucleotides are TGTGCCAGCACCCGCCAGGATACGCAGTATTTT. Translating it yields CASTRQDTQYF.

CDR3 region: CVVRDSGNTIYF. The CDR3 DNA sequence: TGTGTAGTACGCGACTCTGGAAACACCATATATTTT. The V gene is TRBV28, the J gene TRBJ1-3; D remains ambiguous. The germline gives CDR1 MDHEN, CDR2 SYDVKM. The CDR3 has 12 residues.